This T cell receptor beta chain came from a study of blood T cell repertoires in COVID-19. Across the whole study: From T cells, B-cell-depleted T cells, or PBMCs came the material, which was cDNA or gDNA.

This clone occurred once. Profiled with immunoSEQ multiplex PCR; TCRdb holds only in-frame clones, not every one. Here the sample spans around 440,000 clones, approximately 90% being singletons. The TCR was taken from a woman aged 45-65 years with COVID-19, enrolled during active disease. The material sequenced was peripheral blood.

The CDR3: CASSFSSGGVDTQYF. The DNA for the CDR3 is TGTGCCAGCAGCTTTTCCAGCGGGGGGGTAGATACGCAGTATTTT. The chain couples TRBV11-3 to TRBJ2-3; 10 bases line up with TRBD2. Per germline, CDR1 SGHNT and CDR2 YENEEA. CDR3 length: 15 residues. Trimming at V came to 3 bases and at J to 5 bases, leaving 5 bases not matched to a gene. The full variable domain, its missing parts supplied by reference TRBV11-3 and TRBJ2-3, is EAGVVQSPRYKIIEKKQPVAFWCNPISGHNTLYWYLQNLGQGPELLIRYENEEAVDDSQLPKDRFSAERLKGVDSTLKIQPAELGDSAVYLCASSFSSGGVDTQYFGPGTRLTVL.